This entry is about one T cell receptor (beta chain). As handled by the study authors: Amplified reference gene primers provided the basis for estimating nucleated cell counts. Clones were sequenced by immunoSEQ multiplex PCR, and TCRdb holds only the in-frame ones, with some missing. V and J calls and clone size are as listed in that table; D and trimming were resolved from the DNA. The table lists tens of thousands of clones, approximately 91% of them singletons. The sample originates from a study of blood T cell repertoires in COVID-19. Study at large: Material from acute and convalescent COVID-19 was sourced from the United States, Italy and Spain. From T cells, B-cell-depleted T cells, or PBMCs came the material, which was cDNA or gDNA.

V shed 2 bases and J 3 bases; nucleotides not matched to a gene: 5. Germline V lookup: CDR1 SGHRS, CDR2 YFSETQ. The CDR3 has 15 residues. The chain carries TRBV5-1 and TRBJ2-7; TRBD1 matches at 10 bases. The specimen was peripheral blood. The TCR sequence derives from a human donor in a cohort sampled during active COVID-19. This chain's CDR3 is CASSLRGQGLYEQYF. CDR3 nucleotides: TGCGCCAGCAGCTTAAGGGGACAGGGGCTCTACGAGCAGTACTTC.